This record covers a single T cell receptor beta chain. Its antigen remains unidentified. The source of the sample is a study of T cell responses to AZD1222 COVID-19 vaccine. Findings and limits, study-wide: Close to half of spike-specific TCRs reportedly recognize unmutated variant regions. Most donors were white British and more were female, and clonal diversity was possibly underestimated. CD4 TCRs associated with vaccination spanned spike, dominating at 160-218 and 743-854.

The repertoire was sequenced with immunoSEQ multiplex PCR; TCRdb's copy has only in-frame clones and lacks some. Of about 93,000 clones detected, roughly nine tenths appear once; the ten largest clones hold about 2.4%. Germline V gene lookup returns CDR1 MGHDK and CDR2 SYGVNS. Trimming removed 8 bases from V and 0 bases from J, with 10 bases in between. The CDR3 contains 13 residues. The chain uses TRBV25-1 and TRBJ1-1; D ambiguous. The material was peripheral blood, obtained 28 days after the second AZD1222 dose. The source is an adult who received the AZD1222 COVID-19 vaccine. CDR3 region: CASVHSLNTEAFF. DNA for the CDR3: TGTGCCAGCGTTCACAGTCTGAACACTGAAGCTTTCTTT.